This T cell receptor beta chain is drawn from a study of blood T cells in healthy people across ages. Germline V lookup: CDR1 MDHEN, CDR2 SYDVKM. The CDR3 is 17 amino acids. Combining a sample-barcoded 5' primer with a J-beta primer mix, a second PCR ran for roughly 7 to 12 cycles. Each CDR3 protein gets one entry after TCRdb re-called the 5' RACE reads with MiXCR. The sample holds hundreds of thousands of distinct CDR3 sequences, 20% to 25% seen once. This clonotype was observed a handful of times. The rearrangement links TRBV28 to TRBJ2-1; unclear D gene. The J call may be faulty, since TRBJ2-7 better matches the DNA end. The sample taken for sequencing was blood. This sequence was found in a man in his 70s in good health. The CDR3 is CASSPPSVFSVLGEQYV. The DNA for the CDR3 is TGTGCCAGCAGCCCCCCGTCGGTCTTCTCGGTTCTCGGGGAGCAGTACGTC.